These 25 T cell receptor beta chains share one sample of origin, sequenced in a study of beta chain features in type 1 diabetes. Expressed TCRB transcripts got sequenced, as all isolated RNA was reverse transcribed. Assay: immunoSEQ multiplex PCR; the TCRdb copy retains only in-frame clones and omits some. The sample lists approximately 250,000 clones; 9% to 10% were seen once. The sequencing sample was made of naive CD4+ T cells from blood. The receptors here all came from a woman aged 18-35 years in good health.

This clone was counted a few times. Mismatch with germline at one junction end may stem from a read error. The chain combines TRBV6-5 with TRBJ2-1, with TRBD1 identical over 8 bases. Germline CDR1 reads MNHEY; CDR2 reads SVGAGI. The CDR3 has 12 amino acids. CDR3 in amino acids: CASSYSQGAMIF. The CDR3 DNA is TGTGCCAGCAGTTACTCGCAGGGGGCAATGATCTTC.

The chain carries TRBV25-1 and TRBJ2-3; TRBD2 matches 8 bases. Germline V gene data show CDR1 as MGHDK and CDR2 as SYGVNS. V lost 9 bases and J lost 1; bases outside the gene matches: 15. This CDR3 is 17 amino acids long. The CDR3 nucleotides are TGTGCCAGTGATACTACCCGGGGGGGCGGTGGCACAGATACGCAGTATTTT. This sequence encodes CASDTTRGGGGTDTQYF.

This clone was counted a few times. This chain joins TRBV5-1 and TRBJ2-5; the match to TRBD2 covers 10 bases. The V and J ends lost 2 bases and 4 bases, in that order; junction bases with no gene match: 5. Germline V gene sequence: CDR1 SGHRS, CDR2 YFSETQ. There are 15 residues in the CDR3. This chain's CDR3 is CASSLAGGPRETQYF. Here the CDR3 DNA reads TGCGCCAGCAGCTTAGCGGGAGGGCCGAGAGAGACCCAGTACTTC.

This chain joins TRBV5-1 and TRBJ2-7, with 7 bases fitting TRBD2. V shed 3 bases, J shed 5 bases, and the junction held 5 bases outside the gene matches. CDR3 length equals 13 residues. Germline lookup yields CDR1 SGHRS and CDR2 YFSETQ. CDR3 sequence (DNA): TGCGCCAGCAGCTCCATTACTAGCGACGAGCAGTACTTC. It translates to CASSSITSDEQYF.

This clone occurred a few times. The J gene is TRBJ2-2, the V gene TRBV19; the D gene is possibly TRBD2 (5 bases). Deletions cut 4 bases from V and 5 bases from J, with 20 bases between. Per germline, CDR1 LNHDA and CDR2 SQIVND (reference sequence). The CDR3 is 17 amino acids. In DNA, the CDR3 is TGTGCCAGTAGTAGCCGCCTCTCCGGGGTGCCGACCGGGGAGCTGTTTTTT. It encodes CASSSRLSGVPTGELFF.

Of note for this clone: The identical CDR3 is also encoded by other nucleotide sequences in the sample. The V gene is TRBV5-1, the J gene TRBJ2-7; 10 bases match TRBD2. Germline V gene data show CDR1 as SGHRS and CDR2 as YFSETQ. This CDR3 region has 16 residues. V lost 0 bases to trimming and J lost 3 bases; unmatched junction nucleotides: 6. Written as DNA, the CDR3 is TGCGCCAGCAGCTTGGCCCTAGCGGGGGCTCTCTACGAGCAGTACTTC. It is translated as CASSLALAGALYEQYF.

In this sample, this clone turned up a few times. DNA for the CDR3: TGTGCCAGCAGTTTTCGACAGGGGGCGGGCCAAGAGACCCAGTACTTC. It specifies CASSFRQGAGQETQYF. The rearrangement joins TRBV27 to TRBJ2-5; TRBD1 matches 10 bases. CDR1 is MNHEY, CDR2 SMNVEV, per germline (reference sequence). V lost 3 bases and J lost 1; bases outside the gene matches: 5. CDR3 length: 16 amino acids.

There are a few counts of this clone. The gene calls are TRBV5-4 and TRBJ2-7; 10 bases align to TRBD2. V lost 3 bases, J lost 0 bases, and 3 bases stayed unmatched. The CDR3 sequence is 15 residues long. Germline CDR1 reads SGHNT; CDR2 reads YYREEE (reference sequence). DNA of the CDR3: TGTGCCAGCAGCTGGCCTAGCGGGAGCTCCTACGAGCAGTACTTC. Translated: CASSWPSGSSYEQYF.

The chain employs TRBV5-1 and TRBJ1-2; D call uncertain. Trimming removed 0 bases at V and 0 bases at J, with 9 bases between. The CDR3 is made up of 15 amino acids. Germline V CDR1 and CDR2: SGHRS, YFSETQ. The CDR3 spells CASSLAGTTNYGYTF. CDR3 in DNA: TGCGCCAGCAGCTTGGCCGGTACCACTAACTATGGCTACACCTTC.

This clone was seen a handful of times. The chain combines TRBV5-1 with TRBJ2-2, with 14 bases aligning to TRBD2. The CDR3 runs 18 residues. Germline V gene lookup returns CDR1 SGHRS and CDR2 YFSETQ. V shed 4 bases, J shed 1 base, and the junction held 6 bases outside the gene matches. The CDR3 loop reads CASSPRTSGRMNTGELFF. In nucleotides, the CDR3 is TGCGCCAGCAGCCCGCGGACTAGCGGGAGGATGAACACCGGGGAGCTGTTTTTT.

This chain uses TRBV19 with TRBJ1-1; D not resolved. V lost 3 bases and J 0 bases, leaving 5 bases between the germline ends. The CDR3 covers 13 residues. CDR1 is LNHDA, CDR2 SQIVND, per germline (reference sequence). CDR3 nucleotides: TGTGCCAGTAGTATTGAGATGAACACTGAAGCTTTCTTT. It specifies CASSIEMNTEAFF.

The chain has TRBV2 and TRBJ2-1, with 10 bases matching TRBD2. The CDR3 consists of 15 residues. The J segment lost 7 bases and the V segment lost 2 bases, leaving 5 bases of the junction unmatched. CDR1 SNHLY and CDR2 FYNNEI come from the germline V gene. The CDR3 loop reads CASSEIAGGGNEQFF. The CDR3 DNA reads TGTGCCAGCAGTGAAATAGCGGGAGGTGGGAATGAGCAGTTCTTC.

This clone was counted between two and nine times. The chain uses TRBV5-5 and TRBJ2-5; D ambiguous. Per germline, CDR1 SGHKS and CDR2 YYEKEE (reference sequence). This CDR3 contains 11 residues. The V and J ends lost 4 bases and 5 bases respectively, with 6 bases between them. The CDR3 nucleotides are TGTGCCAGCAGCCTTGAGGAGACCCAGTACTTC. It yields the protein CASSLEETQYF.

This clone was seen ten or more times. This chain links TRBV14 with TRBJ2-3; D unresolved. V lost 5 bases and J 4 bases, leaving 7 bases between the germline ends. The germline CDR1 and CDR2 sequences are SGHDN and FVKESK. The CDR3 spans 12 residues. This chain's CDR3 is CASSSRSDTQYF. DNA of the CDR3: TGTGCCAGCAGCTCTAGGTCAGATACGCAGTATTTT.

There are a few counts of this clone. V gene TRBV5-4 combines with J gene TRBJ1-1; D gene ambiguous. V was trimmed by 0 bases and J by 0 bases, leaving 9 bases between them. Germline V gene data show CDR1 as SGHNT and CDR2 as YYREEE (reference sequence). This CDR3 is built from 15 residues. The CDR3 sequence: CASSLGSPMNTEAFF. The DNA of the CDR3 is TGTGCCAGCAGCTTGGGGAGTCCCATGAACACTGAAGCTTTCTTT.

This clone has just a few counts. The J gene is TRBJ2-1, the V gene TRBV6-5; 10 bases fit TRBD1. The CDR3 is 16 residues long. V was pared by 1 base and J by 5 bases, with 5 bases of the junction left unmatched. Germline V gives CDR1 MNHEY, CDR2 SVGAGI. The CDR3 sequence is CASSYWTGGANNEQFF. In DNA form, the CDR3 reads TGTGCCAGCAGTTACTGGACAGGGGGTGCGAACAATGAGCAGTTCTTC.

This clone has just a few counts. V is TRBV2 and J is TRBJ1-1; D not resolved. The V gene lost 4 bases and the J gene lost 1 base, with 10 bases spanning the gap. Germline V gene sequence: CDR1 SNHLY, CDR2 FYNNEI. This CDR3 spans 14 amino acids. The CDR3 DNA follows: TGTGCCAGCAGTGGGGCCGCCAGGAACACTGAAGCTTTCTTT. It yields the protein CASSGAARNTEAFF.

This clone was detected a few times. The V and J genes are TRBV5-1 and TRBJ2-7, with TRBD2 matching over 11 bases. Germline V gene sequence: CDR1 SGHRS, CDR2 YFSETQ. The CDR3 sequence is 14 residues long. J gave up 6 bases and V 1 base, and 3 bases lay outside the gene matches. The CDR3 DNA follows: TGCGCCAGCAGCTTGATAGCGGGGGGGCCCGAGCAGTACTTC. As protein: CASSLIAGGPEQYF.

This clone showed up just a few times. The chain couples TRBV19 to TRBJ2-3; 11 nucleotides align to TRBD1. Losses at the gene ends were 5 bases for V and 3 bases for J; bases not matched to a gene: 4. The CDR3 is 15 residues long. The germline V gene encodes CDR1 LNHDA and CDR2 SQIVND (reference sequence). CDR3 protein: CASSRDRGLTDTQYF. CDR3 nucleotide sequence: TGTGCCAGTAGTCGGGACAGGGGGTTGACAGATACGCAGTATTTT.

This clone was detected only a few times. The rearrangement uses TRBV6-6 and TRBJ1-5; D is unresolved. The CDR3 totals 14 residues. The V gene's germline CDR1 is MNHNY and CDR2 SVGAGI (reference sequence). V dropped 6 bases and J dropped 6 bases, with 15 bases sitting between them. In DNA, the CDR3 is TGTGCCAGCAGCCCGGGAAGCCCTTTTCAGCCCCAGCATTTT. As protein: CASSPGSPFQPQHF.

A few counts support this clone. The V and J genes are TRBV5-1 and TRBJ1-4; TRBD1 aligns across 8 bases. The CDR3 totals 15 residues. Trimming at V came to 4 bases and at J to 3 bases, leaving 5 bases not matched to a gene. Germline loops: CDR1 SGHRS, CDR2 YFSETQ. The CDR3 sequence is CASSNQGAANEKLFF. The CDR3 region has the DNA TGCGCCAGCAGCAACCAGGGGGCGGCTAATGAAAAACTGTTTTTT.

The J gene is TRBJ2-1, the V gene TRBV7-8; possible D gene TRBD1, 6 bases. Germline V gene lookup returns CDR1 SGHVS and CDR2 FQNEAQ. V was pared by 3 bases and J by 6 bases, with 21 bases between. CDR3 size: 17 residues. CDR3 sequence (DNA): TGTGCCAGCAGCTTGCCAGCCAGCACCGAAGGGGGCAATGAGCAGTTCTTC. Protein: CASSLPASTEGGNEQFF.

The CDR3 region has the DNA TGTGCCAGCAGCTTGGGACAGGGAAAACTCTACGAGCAGTACTTC. Translating it yields CASSLGQGKLYEQYF. The J gene is TRBJ2-7, the V gene TRBV7-9; 9 positions agree with TRBD1. V shed 3 bases, J shed 3 bases, and the junction held 6 bases outside the gene matches. Germline loops: CDR1 SEHNR, CDR2 FQNEAQ (reference sequence). The CDR3 runs 15 residues.

There are many counts of this clone. The V gene is TRBV14, the J gene TRBJ2-1, with D perhaps TRBD2 (5 bases). Germline V gives CDR1 SGHDN, CDR2 FVKESK. The CDR3 contains 14 residues. V lost 2 bases, J lost 5 bases, and 10 bases lay in between. The CDR3 DNA is TGTGCCAGCAGCCAAACTAGTTTCCACAATGAGCAGTTCTTC. Translation: CASSQTSFHNEQFF.

This clone was detected a few times. This chain joins TRBV6-1 and TRBJ1-1, with a tentative D call TRBD1 (5 bases). Germline CDR1 reads MNHNS; CDR2 reads SASEGT. This CDR3 is built from 13 residues. Trimming stripped 7 bases from V and 2 bases from J, with 11 bases between. CDR3 protein: CASTAQGNTEAFF. The CDR3 DNA sequence: TGTGCCAGCACCGCCCAGGGAAACACTGAAGCTTTCTTT.